The sequence of this T cell receptor (beta chain) was determined in a study of blood T cell dynamics during melanoma immunotherapy. Clones were sequenced by immunoSEQ multiplex PCR, and TCRdb holds only the in-frame ones, with some missing. The sample has 6,000 or so clones, 88% seen once. Germline-derived CDR1 and CDR2 are MRHNA and SNTAGT. The CDR3 is 16 residues long. V shed 2 bases, J shed 8 bases, and the junction held 10 bases outside the gene matches. As for time point: pre-treatment baseline. At 12 weeks after first infusion, RECIST 1.1 defined response for most patients. The origin of this receptor is a human donor with melanoma. Sequenced material: blood, taken from a patient treated with checkpoint blockade. J is TRBJ2-1 and V is TRBV6-4; 9 bases are a match to TRBD1. The CDR3 coding sequence is TGTGCCAGCAGTGACCCCTTTGGACAGGGGAGGGATGAGCAGTTCTTC. Amino acids: CASSDPFGQGRDEQFF.